The rows below give T cell receptor beta chains drawn from one sample of a study of chemoradiotherapy in HPV16-positive cancers. Generated by immunoSEQ multiplex PCR, the TCRdb table keeps only in-frame clones and is missing some. Of about 17,000 clones in the sample, about 90% are singletons; the top ten hold about 2.1%. The source material was blood, sampled from a patient who underwent chemoradiotherapy. The receptors stem from a human donor with HPV-associated anogenital cancer. Both conserved end residues are part of each CDR3. Each record gives: D gene, clone size, V gene, J gene, CDR3 DNA, CDR3 protein. D genes are given only for firm matches. Clone size is shown for a subset of rows, as once, few, many or a class of expanded clone.

NA	NA	TRBV4-2	TRBJ2-3	TGTGCCAGCAGCCAAGATTTGCTAACAGATACGCAGTATTTT	CASSQDLLTDTQYF
TRBD1	NA	TRBV5-1	TRBJ2-2	TGCGCCAGCAGATTGACAGGGGATAACACCGGGGAGCTGTTTTTT	CASRLTGDNTGELFF
TRBD2	once	TRBV9	TRBJ2-5	TGTGCCAGCAGCGTAGAAGCGGGGGCCTCCTTTGCCCAGTACTTC	CASSVEAGASFAQYF
TRBD1	NA	TRBV11-2	TRBJ2-5	TGTGCCAGCAGCTTAGGATGGCAGGGGGACCAAGAGACCCAGTACTTC	CASSLGWQGDQETQYF
NA	NA	TRBV6-6	TRBJ1-4	TGTGCCAGCAGCCCCGCCGGTAAAATAGGACTGTTTTTT	CASSPAGKIGLFF
NA	NA	TRBV18	TRBJ2-7	TGTGCCAGCTCACTCCAGGGAGGTCCCTTCGACGAGCAGTACTTC	CASSLQGGPFDEQYF
TRBD2	NA	TRBV7-9	TRBJ2-7	TGTGCCAGCAGCTTAGTACTAGCGGGATCCTACGAGCAGTACTTC	CASSLVLAGSYEQYF
NA	NA	TRBV9	TRBJ1-2	TGTGCCAGCAGCGTAGAACCTGACTCCCCTAACTATGGCTACACCTTC	CASSVEPDSPNYGYTF
TRBD2	few	TRBV5-6	TRBJ2-7	TGTGCCAGCAGCTTCCTAGCGGGAGGGCTGGGGGAGCAGTACTTC	CASSFLAGGLGEQYF
TRBD2	NA	TRBV5-1	TRBJ2-3	TGCGCCAGCAGCTTGGGTGGGACTAGCGGGGTGGATACGCAGTATTTT	CASSLGGTSGVDTQYF
NA	NA	TRBV13	TRBJ1-3	TGTGCCAGCAGCTCTGAGACAGAGTTCTCTGGAAACACCATATATTTT	CASSSETEFSGNTIYF
NA	NA	TRBV5-1	TRBJ1-2	TGCGCCAGCAGCTTGGACAGGGCGAGAGATGGCTACACCTTC	CASSLDRARDGYTF
NA	NA	TRBV4-1	TRBJ1-1	TGCGCCAGCAGCCAAGATGGGGATGAAGCTTTCTTT	CASSQDGDEAFF
NA	NA	TRBV10-3	TRBJ1-2	TGTGCCATCACCCCACGGGGAGGAAGCTATGGCTACACCTTC	CAITPRGGSYGYTF
NA	NA	TRBV4-1	TRBJ1-4	TGCGCCAGCAGCACCGCAGGGTTGCCTGAAAAACTGTTTTTT	CASSTAGLPEKLFF
TRBD1	NA	TRBV6-5	TRBJ1-6	TGTGCCAGCAGTTATATGGGCAGGGGGACGAATTCACCCCTCCACTTT	CASSYMGRGTNSPLHF
NA	NA	TRBV25-1	TRBJ2-1	TGTGCCAGCAGTGAATATGGTGAGCAGTTCTTC	CASSEYGEQFF
NA	NA	TRBV5-4	TRBJ2-7	TGTGCCAGCAGCTTGGAGGCGGGGAGCTCCTACGAGCAGTACTTC	CASSLEAGSSYEQYF
NA	NA	TRBV6-1	TRBJ2-3	TGTGCCAGCAGGGTTGTGGGGGGCACAGATACGCAGTATTTT	CASRVVGGTDTQYF
NA	NA	TRBV6-6	TRBJ2-1	TGTGCCAGCAGTTACAGTAACGCGGGCAATGAGCAGTTCTTC	CASSYSNAGNEQFF
TRBD1	NA	TRBV11-2	TRBJ2-1	TGTGCCAGCAGTCAGCCGGGACAGGGCCCGGAGTCCTACAATGAGCAGTTCTTC	CASSQPGQGPESYNEQFF
NA	NA	TRBV15	TRBJ1-5	TGTGCCACCAGCAGAGATTTTCAGCCCCAGCATTTT	CATSRDFQPQHF
NA	NA	TRBV18	TRBJ1-1	TGTGCCAGCTCATCGTCGCAATACACTGAAGCTTTCTTT	CASSSSQYTEAFF
NA	NA	TRBV5-1	TRBJ2-7	TGCGCCAGCAGCTTGATTGGTGAGTCACAGTACTTC	CASSLIGESQYF
TRBD1	NA	TRBV19	TRBJ2-2	TGTGCCAGCACCTCGATAACAGGGGGCATTAACACCGGGGAGCTGTTTTTT	CASTSITGGINTGELFF
TRBD2	NA	TRBV5-1	TRBJ2-5	TGCGCCAGCAGCTCTAGCGGGGACCAAGAGACCCAGTACTTC	CASSSSGDQETQYF
NA	NA	TRBV2	TRBJ2-2	TGTGCCAGCGGACAGTGGACTGGGGAGCTGTTTTTT	CASGQWTGELFF
NA	NA	TRBV18	TRBJ2-1	TGTGCCAGCTCACCAGGGCTGTACAATGAGCAGTTCTTC	CASSPGLYNEQFF
TRBD1	NA	TRBV10-3	TRBJ1-2	TGTGCCATCAGTGAGTCGAGACAGGGGGACGGCTACACCTTC	CAISESRQGDGYTF
NA	few	TRBV19	TRBJ1-1	TGTGCCAGTAGCACAGAGAGGAACACTGAAGCTTTCTTT	CASSTERNTEAFF
TRBD1	NA	TRBV6-5	TRBJ2-1	TGTGCCAGCAGTTCCCAGGGGGAAAGTCCTCGACTGCAGTTCTTC	CASSSQGESPRLQFF
TRBD1	medium-sized	TRBV6-1	TRBJ1-6	TGTGCCAGCACCAAAATAAGACAGGGCCGGGCACCCCTCCACTTT	CASTKIRQGRAPLHF
TRBD1	NA	TRBV6-5	TRBJ1-6	TGTGCCAGCAGCATAAGACAGGGTGGTAATTCACCCCTCCACTTT	CASSIRQGGNSPLHF
TRBD1	NA	TRBV5-1	TRBJ1-1	TGCGCCAGCAGCTACTCCGGGACAGGGGCCGCCACTGAAGCTTTCTTT	CASSYSGTGAATEAFF
NA	few	TRBV6-5	TRBJ1-5	TGTGCCAGCAGTCTCTCGGGGCTGAATCAGCCCCAGCATTTT	CASSLSGLNQPQHF
NA	NA	TRBV30	TRBJ1-6	TGTGCCTGGAGTTTCGGCACGTATAATTCACCCCTCCACTTT	CAWSFGTYNSPLHF
NA	once	TRBV4-1	TRBJ2-1	TGCGCCAGCAGCCAAGAAGGGGGAGGGCACTACAATGAGCAGTTCTTC	CASSQEGGGHYNEQFF
NA	NA	TRBV6-1	TRBJ1-1	TGTGCCAGCAGCGCCGCGGGGGCAGGACCGGCTTTCTTT	CASSAAGAGPAFF
NA	NA	TRBV5-6	TRBJ2-3	TGTGCCAGCAGCTTGTGGTCGGATACGCAGTATTTT	CASSLWSDTQYF
NA	NA	TRBV5-1	TRBJ1-4	TGCGCCAGCAGCAGGCTAGTTGATGTTAATGAAAAACTGTTTTTT	CASSRLVDVNEKLFF
TRBD2	NA	TRBV7-2	TRBJ2-3	TGTGCCAGCAGCTTCAGCGGGGGCACAGATACGCAGTATTTT	CASSFSGGTDTQYF
TRBD2	NA	TRBV4-1	TRBJ2-2	TGCGCCAGCAGCCAAGAAGGTTTAGCGCTAGCGGGGGGGAACACCGGGGAGCTGTTTTTT	CASSQEGLALAGGNTGELFF
TRBD1	NA	TRBV12-5	TRBJ2-1	TGTGCTAGTGGTTTGGTTACAGGACAGGGGGCGAACAATGAGCAGTTCTTC	CASGLVTGQGANNEQFF
NA	NA	TRBV7-2	TRBJ1-4	TGTGCCAGCAGCTTAGCGAGGAGCAGGGCTAATGAAAAACTGTTTTTT	CASSLARSRANEKLFF
NA	NA	TRBV10-2	TRBJ2-2	TGCGCCAGCAGTAAGGAACAGGGAGTCACCGGGGAGCTGTTTTTT	CASSKEQGVTGELFF
NA	NA	TRBV13	TRBJ2-2	TGTGCCAGCAGCTCAGGCCCAGGGACCGGGGAGCTGTTTTTT	CASSSGPGTGELFF
NA	once	TRBV2	TRBJ1-1	TGTGCCAGTTTATATTCCTGGGAGGGTGGGAGCACTGAAGCTTTCTTT	CASLYSWEGGSTEAFF
NA	NA	TRBV2	TRBJ2-1	TGTGCCAGCAGTGTGGAGGGAATCAATGAGCAGTTCTTC	CASSVEGINEQFF
TRBD2	NA	TRBV7-2	TRBJ2-1	TGTGCCAGCAGCTTAACCAGCGGGAGACACAATGAGCAGTTCTTC	CASSLTSGRHNEQFF